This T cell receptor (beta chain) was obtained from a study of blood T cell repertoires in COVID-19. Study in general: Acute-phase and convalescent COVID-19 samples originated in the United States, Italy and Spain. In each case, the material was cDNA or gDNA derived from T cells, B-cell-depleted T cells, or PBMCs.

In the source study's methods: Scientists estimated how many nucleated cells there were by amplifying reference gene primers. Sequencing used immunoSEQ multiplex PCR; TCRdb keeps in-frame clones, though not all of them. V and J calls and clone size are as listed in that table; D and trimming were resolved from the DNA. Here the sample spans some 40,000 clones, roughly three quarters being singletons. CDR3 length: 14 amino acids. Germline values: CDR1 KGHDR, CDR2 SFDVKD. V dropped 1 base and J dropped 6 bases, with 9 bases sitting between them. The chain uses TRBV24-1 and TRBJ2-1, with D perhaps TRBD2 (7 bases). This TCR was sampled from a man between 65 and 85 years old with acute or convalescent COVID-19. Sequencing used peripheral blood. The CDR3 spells CATSDFRGGNEQFF. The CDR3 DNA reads TGTGCCACCAGTGATTTTAGGGGGGGCAATGAGCAGTTCTTC.